Listed here is a single T cell receptor (beta chain). From the 5' RACE reads, TCRdb called clonotypes with MiXCR, one entry per CDR3 protein. The sample records about 94,000 distinct CDR3 sequences, around 14% being singletons. The CDR3 is 15 residues long. The trim removed 5 bases at V and 8 bases at J, leaving 10 bases unmatched. Germline CDR1 reads MDHEN; CDR2 reads SYDVKM. The data were taken from a study of early T cells in non-severe SARS-CoV-2 infection. The source of this sequence is an adult who was a healthcare worker with PCR-confirmed SARS-CoV-2 infection or an uninfected control (not recorded which). This chain connects TRBV28 to TRBJ1-3; 9 bases fit TRBD1. Specimen: whole blood. This chain's CDR3 is CASSPPGTGLHTIYF. CDR3 sequence (DNA): TGTGCCAGCAGTCCTCCCGGGACAGGGTTGCACACCATATATTTT.